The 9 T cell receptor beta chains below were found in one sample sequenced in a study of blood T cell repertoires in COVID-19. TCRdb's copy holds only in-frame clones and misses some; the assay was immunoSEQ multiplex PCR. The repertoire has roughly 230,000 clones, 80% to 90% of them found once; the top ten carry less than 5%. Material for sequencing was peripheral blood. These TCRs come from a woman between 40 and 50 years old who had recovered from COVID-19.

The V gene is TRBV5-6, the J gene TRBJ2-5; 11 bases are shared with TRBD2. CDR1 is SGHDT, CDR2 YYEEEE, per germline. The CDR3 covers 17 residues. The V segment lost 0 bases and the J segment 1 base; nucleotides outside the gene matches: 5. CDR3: CASSLGGSGRGQETQYF. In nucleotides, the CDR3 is TGTGCCAGCAGCTTGGGGGGTAGCGGGAGGGGCCAAGAGACCCAGTACTTC.

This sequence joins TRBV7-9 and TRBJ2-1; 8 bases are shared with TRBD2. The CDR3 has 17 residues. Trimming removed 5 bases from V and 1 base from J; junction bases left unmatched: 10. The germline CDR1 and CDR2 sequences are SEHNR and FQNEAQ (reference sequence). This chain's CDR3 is CASSETGSGASYNEQFF. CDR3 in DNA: TGTGCCAGCAGCGAAACAGGTAGCGGGGCTTCCTACAATGAGCAGTTCTTC.

CDR3 DNA sequence: TGTGCCAGCAGCCGGTACGGCACTGAAGCTTTCTTT. This translates into CASSRYGTEAFF. The chain employs TRBV27 and TRBJ1-1; no reliable D call. This CDR3 spans 12 amino acids. Germline loops: CDR1 MNHEY, CDR2 SMNVEV (reference sequence). Trimming shortened V by 6 bases and J by 4 bases, and 9 bases separated the two germline ends.

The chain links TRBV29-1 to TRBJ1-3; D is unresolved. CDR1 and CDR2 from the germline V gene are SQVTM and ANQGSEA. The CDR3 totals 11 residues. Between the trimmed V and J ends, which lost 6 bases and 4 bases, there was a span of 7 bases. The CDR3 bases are TGCAGCGTCCGGTTGGGAAACACCATATATTTT. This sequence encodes CSVRLGNTIYF.

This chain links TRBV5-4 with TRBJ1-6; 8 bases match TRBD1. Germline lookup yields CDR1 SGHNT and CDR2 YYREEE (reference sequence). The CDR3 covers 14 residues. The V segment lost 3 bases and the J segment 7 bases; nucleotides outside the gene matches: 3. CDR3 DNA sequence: TGTGCCAGCAGCTCCAGACAGGGGAATTCACCCCTCCACTTT. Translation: CASSSRQGNSPLHF.

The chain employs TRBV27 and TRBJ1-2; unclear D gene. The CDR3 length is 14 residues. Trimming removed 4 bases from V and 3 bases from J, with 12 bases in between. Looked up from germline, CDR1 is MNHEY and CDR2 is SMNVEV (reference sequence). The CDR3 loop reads CASSSPNEYYGYTF. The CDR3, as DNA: TGTGCCAGCAGTTCCCCGAATGAGTACTATGGCTACACCTTC.

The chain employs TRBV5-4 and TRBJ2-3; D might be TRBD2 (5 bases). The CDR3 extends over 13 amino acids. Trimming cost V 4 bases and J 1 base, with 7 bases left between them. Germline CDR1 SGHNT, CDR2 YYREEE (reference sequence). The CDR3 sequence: CASSVGGTDTQYF. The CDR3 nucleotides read TGTGCCAGCAGCGTGGGAGGCACAGATACGCAGTATTTT. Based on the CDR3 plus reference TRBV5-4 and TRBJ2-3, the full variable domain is ETGVTQSPTHLIKTRGQQVTLRCSSQSGHNTVSWYQQALGQGPQFIFQYYREEENGRGNFPPRFSGLQFPNYSSELNVNALELDDSALYLCASSVGGTDTQYFGPGTRLTVL.

CDR3 amino acids: CASSLLYNEQFF. The DNA for the CDR3 is TGTGCCAGCAGCCTACTATACAATGAGCAGTTCTTC. V is TRBV5-4 and J is TRBJ2-1, with D unclear. V was cut by 4 bases and J by 4 bases, with 6 bases left in between. CDR1 is SGHNT, CDR2 YYREEE, per germline (reference sequence). The CDR3 has 12 residues.

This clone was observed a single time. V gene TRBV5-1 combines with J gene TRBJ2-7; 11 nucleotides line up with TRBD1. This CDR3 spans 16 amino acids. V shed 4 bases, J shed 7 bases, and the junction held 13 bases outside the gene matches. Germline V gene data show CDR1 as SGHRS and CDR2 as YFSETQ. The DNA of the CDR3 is TGCGCCAGCAGCCCCGGGACAGGGGGACCCGAGAGGGAGCAGTACTTC. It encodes CASSPGTGGPEREQYF.